Each of the 22 T cell receptor beta chains below was sequenced from the same sample in a study of STAT5B mutations in CD4+ large granular lymphocyte leukemia. Only in-frame clones appear in the TCRdb table, and some are missing; sequencing was by immunoSEQ multiplex PCR. The table has about 30,000 clones, approximately 80% seen once. Source material: CD4+ T cells from blood buffy coats. The receptor source for this set is a human donor in good health.

V is TRBV19 and J is TRBJ1-1; 8 nucleotides agree with TRBD1. The CDR3 has 16 residues. The V gene end was trimmed by 5 bases and the J gene end by 1 base; junction bases not matched to a gene: 9. Germline V gene sequence: CDR1 LNHDA, CDR2 SQIVND (reference sequence). CDR3 region: CASSPLRGQANTEAFF. CDR3 DNA sequence: TGTGCCAGTAGTCCTCTGAGGGGACAGGCGAACACTGAAGCTTTCTTT.

This clone turned up a few times. The V call is TRBV2, the J call TRBJ2-5, with a weak D call TRBD1 (5 bases). Germline V lookup: CDR1 SNHLY, CDR2 FYNNEI. V gave up 4 bases and J gave up 0 bases, with 12 bases separating them. This CDR3 is built from 15 residues. The CDR3 coding sequence is TGTGCCAGCAGTGCGTTGGGCAGGGACCAAGAGACCCAGTACTTC. Amino acids: CASSALGRDQETQYF.

This clone turned up a few times. The V call is TRBV7-2, the J call TRBJ2-7; 8 nucleotides align to TRBD2. V dropped 5 bases and J dropped 6; count of bases not matched to a gene: 9. The CDR3 spans 14 residues. Germline V lookup: CDR1 SGHTA, CDR2 FQGNSA. CDR3 nucleotide sequence: TGTGCCAGCAGCCCTTCCCTCCTAGCGGGCGAGCAGTACTTC. Amino acid sequence: CASSPSLLAGEQYF.

The genes are TRBV9 and TRBJ2-2, with TRBD2 identical over 10 bases. The CDR3 length is 16 residues. In germline, CDR1 is SGDLS, CDR2 YYNGEE. V lost 3 bases to trimming and J lost 1 base; unmatched junction nucleotides: 3. In DNA form, the CDR3 reads TGTGCCAGCAGCGCAACTAGCGGGGTGAACACCGGGGAGCTGTTTTTT. Protein product: CASSATSGVNTGELFF.

This clone showed up just a few times. This chain uses TRBV19 with TRBJ1-1; D unclear. V lost 0 bases to trimming and J lost 1 base, with 3 bases between them. Germline V gene lookup returns CDR1 LNHDA and CDR2 SQIVND (reference sequence). The CDR3 is made up of 13 amino acids. The CDR3 nucleotides read TGTGCCAGTAGTATAGACCGGAACACTGAAGCTTTCTTT. It codes for CASSIDRNTEAFF. Supplemented by reference TRBV19 and TRBJ1-1, the full variable domain reads DGGITQSPKYLFRKEGQNVTLSCEQNLNHDAMYWYRQDPGQGLRLIYYSQIVNDFQKGDIAEGYSVSREKKESFPLTVTSAQKNPTAFYLCASSIDRNTEAFFGQGTRLTVV.

A single count supports this clone. The rearrangement links TRBV5-4 to TRBJ1-5, with 10 bases identical to TRBD1. CDR3 size: 15 residues. CDR1 is SGHNT, CDR2 YYREEE, per germline (reference sequence). The junction had 7 bases not matched to a gene; V was cut back by 4 bases and J by 6 bases. The CDR3 is CASSPGTGATQPQHF. CDR3 bases: TGTGCCAGCAGCCCTGGGACAGGGGCGACTCAGCCCCAGCATTTT.

The chain carries TRBV27 and TRBJ1-1; no reliable D call. There are 14 residues in the CDR3. Germline values: CDR1 MNHEY, CDR2 SMNVEV (reference sequence). V lost 2 bases, J lost 1 base, and 8 bases lay in between. CDR3 loop: CASSLRHQNTEAFF. DNA of the CDR3: TGTGCCAGCAGTTTACGGCACCAGAACACTGAAGCTTTCTTT.

This clone was seen a handful of times. The V and J genes are TRBV5-1 and TRBJ2-1; D possibly corresponds to TRBD2 (7 bases). Germline V gene sequence: CDR1 SGHRS, CDR2 YFSETQ. V shed 0 bases and J shed 9 bases, with 13 bases lying between them. This CDR3 has 14 residues. CDR3 coding DNA: TGCGCCAGCAGCTTGGCCCTGGCGGGGGCTGAGCAGTTCTTC. Its translation: CASSLALAGAEQFF.

V gene TRBV12-5 combines with J gene TRBJ2-1, with TRBD1 as a possible D gene (5 bases). The CDR3 has 17 amino acids. V was pared by 5 bases and J by 3 bases, with 20 bases between. The V gene's germline CDR1 is LGHNT and CDR2 FRNRAP. CDR3 sequence: CASGPPASIGDYNEQFF. Written as DNA, the CDR3 is TGTGCTAGTGGTCCCCCCGCGAGCATAGGGGACTACAATGAGCAGTTCTTC.

CDR3 loop: CASSPSGTVSYSNQPQHF. In nucleotides, the CDR3 is TGTGCCAGCAGCCCGTCGGGGACAGTTAGCTATAGCAATCAGCCCCAGCATTTT. The genes are TRBV7-2 and TRBJ1-5; 7 positions agree with TRBD1. The germline gives CDR1 SGHTA, CDR2 FQGNSA. The CDR3 spans 18 residues. Germline trimming cut 5 bases from V and 0 bases from J; bases unmatched to any gene: 13.

The V call is TRBV2, the J call TRBJ2-5; TRBD2 might be the D (6 bases). The end of the DNA fits TRBJ2-7 better, so the J call may be wrong. Germline V gene lookup returns CDR1 SNHLY and CDR2 FYNNEI. The CDR3 is 14 residues long. CDR3 sequence reads: CASKVGGLSYEQYF. The CDR3 DNA reads TGTGCCAGTAAAGTCGGGGGTCTTTCCTACGAGCAGTACTTC.

In the case of this clone: At one end the junction does not follow the germline gene, possibly because of a read error. This chain connects TRBV6-6 to TRBJ2-3; D may be TRBD1 or TRBD2 (5 bases each). Germline V gene data show CDR1 as MNHNY and CDR2 as SVGAGI (reference sequence). The CDR3 loop spans 10 amino acids. CDR3 nucleotide sequence: TGTGCCAGCAGGGGACCGGAGCCCCATTTT. Its protein product is CASRGPEPHF.

This chain connects TRBV15 to TRBJ1-5; weak D call: TRBD1 (6 bases). Germline lookup yields CDR1 LNHNV and CDR2 YYDKDF (reference sequence). The V and J ends lost 5 bases and 5 bases respectively, with 10 bases between them. This CDR3 has 13 amino acids. The DNA of the CDR3 is TGTGCCACCAGCCTCGAGGGGGATCAGCCCCAGCATTTT. It is translated as CATSLEGDQPQHF.

The rearrangement links TRBV5-4 to TRBJ2-2; 9 bases map to TRBD2. Germline CDR1 SGHNT, CDR2 YYREEE (reference sequence). This CDR3 has 15 amino acids. V trimming: 2 bases; J trimming: 5 bases; junction bases outside the gene matches: 4. CDR3 DNA: TGTGCCAGCAGCTTTGGGCTAGCGGGGACCGGGGAGCTGTTTTTT. Encoded protein: CASSFGLAGTGELFF. Full variable domain (rest looked up from reference TRBV5-4 and TRBJ2-2): ETGVTQSPTHLIKTRGQQVTLRCSSQSGHNTVSWYQQALGQGPQFIFQYYREEENGRGNFPPRFSGLQFPNYSSELNVNALELDDSALYLCASSFGLAGTGELFFGEGSRLTVL.

This sequence joins TRBV5-6 and TRBJ2-3, with 8 bases lining up with TRBD1. Germline CDR1 and CDR2: SGHDT and YYEEEE. With V trimmed by 4 bases and J by 0 bases, 7 bases remained unmatched. The CDR3 runs 16 residues. The CDR3 coding sequence is TGTGCCAGCAGCGACACAGGGGGTCCAAGCACAGATACGCAGTATTTT. As protein: CASSDTGGPSTDTQYF.

This clone was detected a few times. The genes are TRBV15 and TRBJ2-7, with D possibly TRBD2 on 6 matching bases. The germline V and J ends were trimmed by 1 base and 4 bases, with 14 bases remaining between them. The CDR3 spans 15 residues. Germline-derived CDR1 and CDR2 are LNHNV and YYDKDF (reference sequence). CDR3 DNA: TGTGCCACCAGCAGAGGTAGCGGCGCAGCTTACGAGCAGTACTTC. It translates to CATSRGSGAAYEQYF.

V is TRBV6-5 and J is TRBJ2-5, with D perhaps matching TRBD1 or TRBD2 (5 bases each). The J call may be in error: the DNA end matches TRBJ2-7 better. There are 14 residues in the CDR3. CDR1 and CDR2 from the germline V gene are MNHEY and SVGAGI. The CDR3 DNA is TGTGCCAGCAGCTACCTAGGGACCTCCTACGAGCAGTACTTC. This gives the protein CASSYLGTSYEQYF.

This clone was observed a single time. The V and J genes are TRBV15 and TRBJ1-4; a possible D gene is TRBD1 (5 bases). This CDR3 contains 15 residues. V shed 3 bases and J shed 5 bases, with 13 bases lying between them. The germline V gene encodes CDR1 LNHNV and CDR2 YYDKDF (reference sequence). CDR3 region: CATSRTGGRNEKLFF. Here the CDR3 DNA reads TGTGCCACCAGCAGGACTGGGGGGAGAAATGAAAAACTGTTTTTT.

This clone has a handful of counts. This chain uses TRBV5-1 with TRBJ2-7; D possibly matches TRBD1 or TRBD2 (5 bases each). V gave up 0 bases and J gave up 2 bases, with 9 bases separating them. Germline assignment: CDR1 SGHRS and CDR2 YFSETQ. This CDR3 is 14 amino acids long. This chain's CDR3 is CASSLGDGTYEQYF. The CDR3 DNA is TGCGCCAGCAGCTTGGGGGACGGAACCTACGAGCAGTACTTC.

This clone has only one observation. This rearrangement joins TRBV5-1 to TRBJ1-5; 7 bases are shared with TRBD1. The V segment lost 1 base and the J segment 0 bases; nucleotides outside the gene matches: 1. This CDR3 has 15 residues. Germline-derived CDR1 and CDR2 are SGHRS and YFSETQ. In DNA form, the CDR3 reads TGCGCCAGCAGCTTGACAGGGGATAGCAATCAGCCCCAGCATTTT. It is translated as CASSLTGDSNQPQHF.

The rearrangement joins TRBV11-2 to TRBJ2-7; TRBD1 might be the D (7 bases). V shed 0 bases and J shed 0 bases, with 12 bases lying between them. Germline CDR1 is SGHAT and CDR2 is FQNNGV. This CDR3 has 16 residues. The CDR3 reads CASSLERQGLSYEQYF. CDR3 in DNA: TGTGCCAGCAGCTTAGAGAGACAGGGACTCTCCTACGAGCAGTACTTC.

The rearrangement joins TRBV29-1 to TRBJ2-1; D might be TRBD2 (6 bases). The CDR3 has 16 amino acids. V shed 3 bases and J shed 4 bases, with 19 bases lying between them. CDR1 and CDR2 (germline): SQVTM, ANQGSEA. The CDR3 DNA sequence: TGCAGCGTTGACGCTTCTTGGGGGACTGGGTACAATGAGCAGTTCTTC. Encoded protein: CSVDASWGTGYNEQFF.